This T cell receptor (beta chain) derives from a study of cytomegalovirus exposure and HLA in healthy donors. General study results and limits: In a later analysis, a missense DCLRE1C variant was linked to TCR beta V- and J-gene trimming.

This clone showed up just a few times. The antigen remains undetermined. Germline V lookup: CDR1 SGHAT, CDR2 FQDESV (reference sequence). The CDR3 has 16 amino acids. The V end lost 4 bases, the J end lost 6 bases, and 18 bases lay between the germline ends. PCR involved 60 Vbeta and 13 Jbeta primers. Using immunoSEQ multiplex PCR, the repertoire was profiled, and TCRdb retains in-frame clones only, with some absent. The sample yields 150,000 or so clones, around 73% seen once. Sequenced sample: PBMCs. This receptor was taken from a female donor in good health and CMV-seronegative. V and J are TRBV11-1 and TRBJ2-2, with a possible D match to TRBD1 (6 bases). CDR3 nucleotides: TGTGCCAGCAGCTATAACAGGGAAGGTGGGGCCGGGGAGCTGTTTTTT. Amino acid sequence: CASSYNREGGAGELFF.